This T cell receptor beta chain was captured by sequencing in a study of PD-1 blockade in classical Hodgkin lymphoma. The overall study: Patients were given intravenous nivolumab, 3 mg/kg, every 2 weeks.

V gave up 6 bases and J gave up 0 bases; unmatched junction bases: 6. Looked up from germline, CDR1 is MNHEY and CDR2 is SMNVEV (reference sequence). CDR3 length: 15 residues. TCRdb keeps only in-frame clones here, not all; method: immunoSEQ multiplex PCR. The sample records tens of thousands of clones, about two thirds being singletons. This clone was seen just once. Its antigen remains unidentified. Notes on the study in general: Initiation of nivolumab under 1 year after ASCT led to exclusion of patients. Compared with healthy donors, newly diagnosed patients reportedly showed lower baseline TCR diversity.

Each patient relapsed following autologous stem cell transplantation, and prior brentuximab vedotin exposure differed. This sample comprised peripheral blood mononuclear cells (PBMCs), obtained at baseline. The gene calls are TRBV27 and TRBJ2-7; 9 nucleotides line up with TRBD1. The receptor comes from a human donor with classical Hodgkin lymphoma. CDR3 DNA sequence: TGTGCCAGCAGGAGGATGACAGGGGGCTCCTACGAGCAGTACTTC. It encodes CASRRMTGGSYEQYF.